This is a list of T cell receptor beta chains from one sample in a study of blood T cell repertoires in COVID-19. Here immunoSEQ multiplex PCR was the method, and the copy in TCRdb shows in-frame clones only, minus some. The sample gives about 140,000 clones, roughly 85% of which show up once; 3.5% to 4.5% is in the top ten. Specimen: peripheral blood. The source of these receptors is a man aged 60 to 69 with acute or convalescent COVID-19. Each CDR3 is given with its conserved first and last residue. The D gene is left open where the match is weak. Clone size is given for some rows only: seen once, a few or many times, or a class if the clone is expanded.

TRBV20-1	TRBJ2-1	.	TRBD2	TGCAGTGCTAGTGGGGCTAGCGGGAGGGCCACAGGTGAGCAGTTCTTC	CSASGASGRATGEQFF
TRBV15	TRBJ1-6	once	TRBD1	TGTGCCACCAGCAGAGATGACAGGGGCCCCCATAATTCACCCCTCCACTTT	CATSRDDRGPHNSPLHF
TRBV4-3	TRBJ1-2	.	TRBD1	TGCGCCAGCAGTATGACAGGGGACAATGGCTACACCTTC	CASSMTGDNGYTF
TRBV10-3	TRBJ2-5	.	TRBD2	TGTGCCATCAGTGAGAGTCAAGCGGGAGGGGGGACCCAGTACTTC	CAISESQAGGGTQYF
TRBV10-3	TRBJ2-7	many	.	TGTGCCATCAGTCGACAGGAGGAGCAGTACTTC	CAISRQEEQYF
TRBV19	TRBJ2-2	few	TRBD2	TGTGCCAGTAGTATCGGGGTAGCGGGAGCCTCCACCGGGGAGCTGTTTTTT	CASSIGVAGASTGELFF
TRBV4-2	TRBJ2-2	.	TRBD2	TGTGCCAGCAGCCCTCTACTAGCGGGAAACACCGGGGAGCTGTTTTTT	CASSPLLAGNTGELFF
TRBV2	TRBJ1-4	.	TRBD1	TGTGCCAGCAGTGAAACAGGGGGCTATGGTAATGAAAAACTGTTTTTT	CASSETGGYGNEKLFF
TRBV25-1	TRBJ1-1	.	.	TGTGCCAGCAGTGTCCTCTCGCCCGGGACTGAAGCTTTCTTT	CASSVLSPGTEAFF
TRBV19	TRBJ1-4	.	.	TGTGCCAGCTCCCCGACGGGTATGAGCGAAAAACTGTTTTTT	CASSPTGMSEKLFF
TRBV27	TRBJ2-7	.	TRBD1	TGTGCCAGCAGTTTATATCGCCCGGGACAGGGCGGCTACGAGCAGTACTTC	CASSLYRPGQGGYEQYF
TRBV30	TRBJ2-7	.	TRBD1	TGTGCCTGGAGCCAGGGGGACTACGAGCAGTACTTC	CAWSQGDYEQYF
TRBV6-4	TRBJ2-2	.	.	TGTGCCAGCAGTGTGGGGCCTACCGGGGAGCTGTTTTTT	CASSVGPTGELFF
TRBV18	TRBJ1-6	few	.	TGTGCCAGCTCACCACGAACGGTTAATTCACCCCTCCACTTT	CASSPRTVNSPLHF
TRBV19	TRBJ2-7	.	.	TGTGCCACCTCCCGGGGACAAGATGCTCCTTACGAGCAGTACTTC	CATSRGQDAPYEQYF
TRBV4-2	TRBJ1-2	.	.	TGTGCCAGCAGCCAAGACTGGTTGACTACTAACTATGGCTACACCTTC	CASSQDWLTTNYGYTF
TRBV27	TRBJ1-2	few	.	TGTGCCAGCAGTTTATCCCGGGCTAACTATGGCTACACCTTC	CASSLSRANYGYTF
TRBV5-1	TRBJ2-1	.	.	TGCGCTTCGGGAGTTGGATCCTACAATGAGCAGTTCTTC	CASGVGSYNEQFF
TRBV10-3	TRBJ2-7	.	.	TGTGCCATCAGTGGGCCCCCGGACACCGACTACGAGCAGTACTTC	CAISGPPDTDYEQYF
TRBV3-1/TRBV3-2	TRBJ1-5	.	.	TGTGCCAGCAGCCAAGGGTTGAACGGTAATCAGCCCCAGCATTTT	CASSQGLNGNQPQHF
TRBV7-8	TRBJ2-5	.	TRBD1	TGTGCCAGCAGCTTAGCGCTTTCGGGACAGGGAAGGCGGGAGACCCAGTACTTC	CASSLALSGQGRRETQYF
TRBV28	TRBJ2-7	.	.	TGTGCCAGCAGCCCTCCCAGTAGCCCCTACGAGCAGTACTTC	CASSPPSSPYEQYF
TRBV6-5	TRBJ1-3	.	TRBD1	TGTGCCAGCAGGCCGACAGGGGAAAGAAACACCATATATTTT	CASRPTGERNTIYF
TRBV4-3	TRBJ2-1	.	.	TGCGCCAGCAGCCATATACTGCTCGATGAGCAGTTCTTC	CASSHILLDEQFF
TRBV18	TRBJ2-7	.	.	TGTGCCAGCTCACCTAGCGGCTCCTACGAGCAGTACTTC	CASSPSGSYEQYF
TRBV5-8	TRBJ1-2	.	TRBD1	TGTGCCAGCAGCCCCACCTCGACAGGGATTAACTATGGCTACACCTTC	CASSPTSTGINYGYTF
TRBV1	TRBJ1-5	.	.	TGCACCAGCAGCCACCCCCCGAGAAGCAATCAGCCCCAGCATTTT	CTSSHPPRSNQPQHF
TRBV12-3/TRBV12-4	TRBJ1-5	.	.	TGTGCCAGCAGTTTAACAAGCGATCAGCCCCAGCATTTT	CASSLTSDQPQHF
TRBV21-1	TRBJ1-6	.	.	TGTGCCAGCAGCAGTCGGGTATCCTATAATTCACCCCTCCACTTT	CASSSRVSYNSPLHF
TRBV11-1	TRBJ2-7	.	TRBD1	TGTGCCAGCAGCCGCCCGGACAGGGACAACGAGCAGTACTTC	CASSRPDRDNEQYF
TRBV2	TRBJ2-7	.	TRBD1	TGTGCCAGCCGCCGGGACAGGGGTACCTACGAGCAGTACTTC	CASRRDRGTYEQYF
TRBV7-6	TRBJ1-6	few	TRBD1	TGTGCCAGCAGCCCTTGGACAGGGCGGGATTCACCCCTCCACTTT	CASSPWTGRDSPLHF
TRBV12-3/TRBV12-4	TRBJ2-1	.	.	TGTGCCAGCGGGGACCTGGGGGGAGAGCAGTTCTTC	CASGDLGGEQFF
TRBV15	TRBJ2-5	.	TRBD2	TGTGCCACCAGCAGGGGACTAGAGGGGCTGGAGACCCAGTACTTC	CATSRGLEGLETQYF
TRBV6-6	TRBJ1-4	.	.	TGTGCCAGCAGTCCATCCCCCCCAGGGATGGTCTCAACTAATGAAAAACTGTTTTTT	CASSPSPPGMVSTNEKLFF
TRBV3-1/TRBV3-2	TRBJ2-7	once	TRBD1	TGTGCCAGCAGCGCCCACGAGATGGACAGGGGGGGGTATTGGTACTTC	CASSAHEMDRGGYWYF